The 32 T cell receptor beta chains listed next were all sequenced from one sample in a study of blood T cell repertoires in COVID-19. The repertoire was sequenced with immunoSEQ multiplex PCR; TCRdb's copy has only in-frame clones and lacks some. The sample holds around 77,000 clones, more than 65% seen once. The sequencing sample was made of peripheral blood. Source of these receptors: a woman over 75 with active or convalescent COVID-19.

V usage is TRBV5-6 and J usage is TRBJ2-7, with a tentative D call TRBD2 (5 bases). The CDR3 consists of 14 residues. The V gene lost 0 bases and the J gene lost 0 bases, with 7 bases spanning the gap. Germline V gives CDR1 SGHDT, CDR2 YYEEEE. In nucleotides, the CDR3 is TGTGCCAGCAGCTTGGGGGAGTCCTCCTACGAGCAGTACTTC. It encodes CASSLGESSYEQYF.

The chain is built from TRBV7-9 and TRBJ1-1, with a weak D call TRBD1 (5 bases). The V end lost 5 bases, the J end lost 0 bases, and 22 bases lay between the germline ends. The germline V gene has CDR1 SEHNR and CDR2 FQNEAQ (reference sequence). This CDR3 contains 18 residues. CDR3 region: CASSPPSRRGGMNTEAFF. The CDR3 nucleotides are TGTGCCAGCAGCCCACCTAGTAGGCGGGGGGGGATGAACACTGAAGCTTTCTTT.

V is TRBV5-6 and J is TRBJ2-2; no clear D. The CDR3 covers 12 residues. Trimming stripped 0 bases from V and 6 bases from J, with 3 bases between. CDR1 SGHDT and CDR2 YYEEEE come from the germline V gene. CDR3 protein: CASSLAAGELFF. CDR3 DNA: TGTGCCAGCAGCTTGGCGGCCGGGGAGCTGTTTTTT.

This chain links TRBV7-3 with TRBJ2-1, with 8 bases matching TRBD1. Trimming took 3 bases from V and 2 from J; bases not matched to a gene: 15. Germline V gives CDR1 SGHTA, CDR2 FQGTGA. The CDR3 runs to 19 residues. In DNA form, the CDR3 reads TGTGCCAGCAGCTTCGTCGACAGGGGAGTAAACATGGCCTACAATGAGCAGTTCTTC. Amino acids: CASSFVDRGVNMAYNEQFF. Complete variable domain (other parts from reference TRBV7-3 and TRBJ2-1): GAGVSQTPSNKVTEKGKYVELRCDPISGHTALYWYRQSLGQGPEFLIYFQGTGAADDSGLPNDRFFAVRPEGSVSTLKIQRTERGDSAVYLCASSFVDRGVNMAYNEQFFGPGTRLTVL.

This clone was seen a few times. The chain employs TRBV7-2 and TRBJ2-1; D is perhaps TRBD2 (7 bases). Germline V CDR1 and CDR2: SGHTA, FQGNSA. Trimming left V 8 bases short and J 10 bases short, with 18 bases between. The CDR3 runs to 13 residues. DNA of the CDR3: TGTGCCAGCCACAAGGGGGGGGCCTGGGAGCAGTTCTTC. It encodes CASHKGGAWEQFF.

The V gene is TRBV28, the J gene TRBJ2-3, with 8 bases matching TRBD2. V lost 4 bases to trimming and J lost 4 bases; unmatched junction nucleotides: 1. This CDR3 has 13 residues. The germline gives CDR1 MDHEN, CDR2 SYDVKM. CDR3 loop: CASSSGGADTQYF. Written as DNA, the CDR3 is TGTGCCAGCAGTTCGGGGGGGGCAGATACGCAGTATTTT.

CDR3 nucleotides: TGTGCCAGCAAAGTTACAGGGTATCGAGATGAAAAACTGTTTTTT. It codes for CASKVTGYRDEKLFF. V is TRBV27 and J is TRBJ1-4, with D maybe TRBD1 (6 bases). V was clipped by 7 bases and J by 6 bases, with 18 bases between them. The CDR3 is 15 residues long. Per germline, CDR1 MNHEY and CDR2 SMNVEV (reference sequence).

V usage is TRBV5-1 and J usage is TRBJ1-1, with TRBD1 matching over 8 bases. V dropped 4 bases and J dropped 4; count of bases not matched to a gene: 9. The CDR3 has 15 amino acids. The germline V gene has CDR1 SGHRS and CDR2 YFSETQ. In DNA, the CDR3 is TGCGCCAGCAGCCCCGGACAGGGTTATGGCACTGAAGCTTTCTTT. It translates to CASSPGQGYGTEAFF.

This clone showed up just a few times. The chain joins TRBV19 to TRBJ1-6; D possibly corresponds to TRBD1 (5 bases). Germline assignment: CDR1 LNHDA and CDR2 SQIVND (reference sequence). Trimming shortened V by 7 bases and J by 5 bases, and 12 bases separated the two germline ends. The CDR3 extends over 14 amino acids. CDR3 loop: CASKNRGDNSPLHF. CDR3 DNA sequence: TGTGCCAGTAAAAACCGGGGGGATAATTCACCCCTCCACTTT.

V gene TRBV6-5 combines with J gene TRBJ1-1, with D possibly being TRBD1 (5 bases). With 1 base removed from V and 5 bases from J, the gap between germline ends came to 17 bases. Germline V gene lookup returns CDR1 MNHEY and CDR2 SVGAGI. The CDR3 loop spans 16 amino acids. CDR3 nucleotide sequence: TGTGCCAGCAGTTACTTTCGGGTAGGGAGGGGAACTGAAGCTTTCTTT. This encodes CASSYFRVGRGTEAFF.

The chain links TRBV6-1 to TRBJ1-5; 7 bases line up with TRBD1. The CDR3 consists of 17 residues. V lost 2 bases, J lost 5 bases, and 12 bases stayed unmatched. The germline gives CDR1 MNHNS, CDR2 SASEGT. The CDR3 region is CASSERRQGGTYQPQHF. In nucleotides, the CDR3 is TGTGCCAGCAGTGAAAGGAGACAGGGTGGGACTTATCAGCCCCAGCATTTT.

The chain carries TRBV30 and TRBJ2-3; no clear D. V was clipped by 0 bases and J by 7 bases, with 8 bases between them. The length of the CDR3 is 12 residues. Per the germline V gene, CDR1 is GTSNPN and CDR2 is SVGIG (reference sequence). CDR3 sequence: CAWSVLGHTQYF. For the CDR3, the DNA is TGTGCCTGGAGTGTACTTGGGCATACGCAGTATTTT.

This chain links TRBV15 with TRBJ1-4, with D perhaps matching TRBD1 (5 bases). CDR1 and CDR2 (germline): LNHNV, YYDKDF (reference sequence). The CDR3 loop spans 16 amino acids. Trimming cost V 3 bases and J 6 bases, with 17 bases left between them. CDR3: CATSSEVGGYDEKLFF. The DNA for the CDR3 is TGTGCCACCAGCAGCGAGGTGGGGGGGTATGATGAAAAACTGTTTTTT. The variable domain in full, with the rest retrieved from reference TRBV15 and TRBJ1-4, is DAMVIQNPRYQVTQFGKPVTLSCSQTLNHNVMYWYQQKSSQAPKLLFHYYDKDFNNEADTPDNFQSRRPNTSFCFLDIRSPGLGDTAMYLCATSSEVGGYDEKLFFGSGTQLSVL.

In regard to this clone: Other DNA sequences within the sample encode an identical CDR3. The CDR3 is CASSLRTGAGNTIYF. The CDR3 DNA follows: TGTGCCAGCAGCTTAAGAACAGGGGCTGGAAACACCATATATTTT. The chain carries TRBV7-2 and TRBJ1-3, with 7 positions matching TRBD1. Germline CDR1 SGHTA, CDR2 FQGNSA. CDR3 length: 15 residues. V dropped 2 bases and J dropped 2; count of bases not matched to a gene: 3.

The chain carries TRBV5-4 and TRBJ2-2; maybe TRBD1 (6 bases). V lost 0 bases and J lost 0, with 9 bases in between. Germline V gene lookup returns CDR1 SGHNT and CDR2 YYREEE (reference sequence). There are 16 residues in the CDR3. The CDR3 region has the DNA TGTGCCAGCAGCTTGGCTCCAGGGGCGAACACCGGGGAGCTGTTTTTT. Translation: CASSLAPGANTGELFF.

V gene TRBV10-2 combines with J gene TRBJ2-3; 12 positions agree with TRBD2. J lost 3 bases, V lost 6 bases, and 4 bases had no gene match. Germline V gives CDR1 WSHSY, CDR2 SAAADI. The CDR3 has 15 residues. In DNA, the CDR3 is TGCGCCAGCAGGCTAGGACTAGCGGGGACAGATACGCAGTATTTT. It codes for CASRLGLAGTDTQYF.

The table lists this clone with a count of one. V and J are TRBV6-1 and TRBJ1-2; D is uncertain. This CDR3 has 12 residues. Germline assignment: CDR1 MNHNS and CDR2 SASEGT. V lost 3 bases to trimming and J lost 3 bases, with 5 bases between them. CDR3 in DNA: TGTGCCAGCAGTGACGGGTACTATGGCTACACCTTC. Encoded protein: CASSDGYYGYTF.

For the CDR3, the DNA is TGTGCCAGCAGCCTAGGAGTATCTGGAAACACCATATATTTT. Translated, it gives CASSLGVSGNTIYF. The rearrangement uses TRBV11-2 and TRBJ1-3; no clear D gene. CDR3 length: 14 residues. CDR1 and CDR2 (germline): SGHAT, FQNNGV. Trimming removed 5 bases at V and 1 base at J, with 9 bases between.

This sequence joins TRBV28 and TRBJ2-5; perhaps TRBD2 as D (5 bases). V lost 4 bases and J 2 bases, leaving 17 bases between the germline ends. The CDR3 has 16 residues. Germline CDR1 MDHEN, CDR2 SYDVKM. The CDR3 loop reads CASSSYRTEIQETQYF. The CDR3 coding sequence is TGTGCCAGCAGTTCCTATCGGACTGAGATTCAAGAGACCCAGTACTTC.

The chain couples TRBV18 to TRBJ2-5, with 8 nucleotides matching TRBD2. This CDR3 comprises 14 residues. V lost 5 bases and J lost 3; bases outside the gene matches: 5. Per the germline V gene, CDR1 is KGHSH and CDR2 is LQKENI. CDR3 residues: CASSSAGLEETQYF. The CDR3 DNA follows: TGTGCCAGCTCATCCGCGGGACTAGAAGAGACCCAGTACTTC.

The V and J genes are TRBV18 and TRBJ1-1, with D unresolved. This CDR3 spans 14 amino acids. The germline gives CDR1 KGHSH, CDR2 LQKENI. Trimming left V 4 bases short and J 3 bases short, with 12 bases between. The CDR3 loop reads CASSRVREYTEAFF. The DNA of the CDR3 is TGTGCCAGCTCACGCGTGAGGGAGTACACTGAAGCTTTCTTT.

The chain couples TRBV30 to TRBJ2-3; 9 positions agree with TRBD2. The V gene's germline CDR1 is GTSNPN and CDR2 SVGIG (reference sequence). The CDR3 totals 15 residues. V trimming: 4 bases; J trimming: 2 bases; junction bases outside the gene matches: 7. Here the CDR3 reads CAWTLTSGFTDTQYF. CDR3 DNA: TGTGCCTGGACCTTGACTAGCGGATTCACAGATACGCAGTATTTT. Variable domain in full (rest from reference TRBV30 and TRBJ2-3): SQTIHQWPATLVQPVGSPLSLECTVEGTSNPNLYWYRQAAGRGLQLLFYSVGIGQISSEVPQNLSASRPQDRQFILSSKKLLLSDSGFYLCAWTLTSGFTDTQYFGPGTRLTVL.

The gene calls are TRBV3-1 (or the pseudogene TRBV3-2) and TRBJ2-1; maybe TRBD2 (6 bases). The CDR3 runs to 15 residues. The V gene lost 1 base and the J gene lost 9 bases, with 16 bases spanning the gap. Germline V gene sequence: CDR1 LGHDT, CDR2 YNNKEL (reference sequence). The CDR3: CASSQGGVGYGEQFF. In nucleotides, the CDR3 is TGTGCCAGCAGCCAAGGGGGGGTCGGTTACGGTGAGCAGTTCTTC.

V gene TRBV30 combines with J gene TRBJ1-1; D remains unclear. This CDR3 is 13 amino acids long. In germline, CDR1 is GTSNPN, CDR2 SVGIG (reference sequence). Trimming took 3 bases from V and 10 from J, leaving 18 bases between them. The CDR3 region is CAWSSTNWAGAFF. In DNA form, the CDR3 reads TGTGCCTGGAGCTCTACCAATTGGGCTGGAGCTTTCTTT.

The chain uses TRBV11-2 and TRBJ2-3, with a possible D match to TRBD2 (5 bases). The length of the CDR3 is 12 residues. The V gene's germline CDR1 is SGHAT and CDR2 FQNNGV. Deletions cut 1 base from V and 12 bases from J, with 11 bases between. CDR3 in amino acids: CASSLGGGVQYF. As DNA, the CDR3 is TGTGCCAGCAGCTTAGGAGGAGGCGTTCAGTATTTT.

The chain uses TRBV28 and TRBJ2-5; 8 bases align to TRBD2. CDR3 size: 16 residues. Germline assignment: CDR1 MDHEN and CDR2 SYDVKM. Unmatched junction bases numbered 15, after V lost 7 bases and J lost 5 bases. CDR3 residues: CASTQTGLAGRETQYF. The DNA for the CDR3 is TGTGCCAGCACCCAAACCGGGCTAGCGGGTCGGGAGACCCAGTACTTC.

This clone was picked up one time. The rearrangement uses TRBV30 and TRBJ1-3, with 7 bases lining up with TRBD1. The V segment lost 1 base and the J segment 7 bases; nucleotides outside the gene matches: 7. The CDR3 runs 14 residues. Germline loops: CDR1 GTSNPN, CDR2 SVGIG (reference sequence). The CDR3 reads CAWSARQGPNTIYF. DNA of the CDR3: TGTGCCTGGAGTGCCCGACAGGGCCCTAACACCATATATTTT.

CDR3: CASSLRQFATNEKLFF. In DNA form, the CDR3 reads TGTGCCAGCAGCTTAAGACAGTTTGCAACTAATGAAAAACTGTTTTTT. The chain has TRBV7-9 and TRBJ1-4; D may be TRBD1 (5 bases). Germline loops: CDR1 SEHNR, CDR2 FQNEAQ (reference sequence). The CDR3 totals 16 residues. Between the trimmed V and J ends, which lost 2 bases and 0 bases, there was a span of 10 bases. Together with reference TRBV7-9 and TRBJ1-4, the CDR3 gives the full variable domain: DTGVSQNPRHKITKRGQNVTFRCDPISEHNRLYWYRQTLGQGPEFLTYFQNEAQLEKSRLLSDRFSAERPKGSFSTLEIQRTEQGDSAMYLCASSLRQFATNEKLFFGSGTQLSVL.

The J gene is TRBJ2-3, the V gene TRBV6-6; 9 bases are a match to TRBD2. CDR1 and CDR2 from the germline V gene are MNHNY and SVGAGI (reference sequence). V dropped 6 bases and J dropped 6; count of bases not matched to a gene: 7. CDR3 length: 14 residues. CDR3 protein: CASRPSGEMDTQYF. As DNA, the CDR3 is TGTGCCAGCAGGCCTAGCGGGGAGATGGATACGCAGTATTTT.

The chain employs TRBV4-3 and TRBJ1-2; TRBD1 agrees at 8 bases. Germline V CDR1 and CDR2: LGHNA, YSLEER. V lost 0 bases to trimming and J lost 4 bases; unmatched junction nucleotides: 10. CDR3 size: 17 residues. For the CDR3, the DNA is TGCGCCAGCAGCCAAGATCCCTCAGGGGGCGCGGGCTATGGCTACACCTTC. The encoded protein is CASSQDPSGGAGYGYTF.

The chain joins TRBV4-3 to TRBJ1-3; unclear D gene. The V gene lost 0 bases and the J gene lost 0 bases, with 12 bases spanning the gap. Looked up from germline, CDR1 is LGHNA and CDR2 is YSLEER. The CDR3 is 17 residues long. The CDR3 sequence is CASSQDRLRISGNTIYF. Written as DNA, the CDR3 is TGCGCCAGCAGCCAAGATCGGCTCAGGATCTCTGGAAACACCATATATTTT.

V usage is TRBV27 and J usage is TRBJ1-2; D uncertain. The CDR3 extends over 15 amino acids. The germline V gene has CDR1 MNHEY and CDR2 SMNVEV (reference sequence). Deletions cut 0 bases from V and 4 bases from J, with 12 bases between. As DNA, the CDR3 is TGTGCCAGCAGTTTATCGACCGGGGTGGGCTATGGCTACACCTTC. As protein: CASSLSTGVGYGYTF.